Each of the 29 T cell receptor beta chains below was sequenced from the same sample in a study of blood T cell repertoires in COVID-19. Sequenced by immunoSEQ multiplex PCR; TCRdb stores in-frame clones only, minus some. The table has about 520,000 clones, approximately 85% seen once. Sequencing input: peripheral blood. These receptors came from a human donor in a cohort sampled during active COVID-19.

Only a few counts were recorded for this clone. CDR3 nucleotide sequence: TGTGCCAGCTCAGTTAAGCTAGTACAGGGGGCGGCCACTGAAGCTTTCTTT. Translated, it gives CASSVKLVQGAATEAFF. The chain employs TRBV18 and TRBJ1-1, with 9 bases aligning to TRBD1. With V trimmed by 5 bases and J by 4 bases, 14 bases remained unmatched. Looked up from germline, CDR1 is KGHSH and CDR2 is LQKENI. This CDR3 spans 17 amino acids.

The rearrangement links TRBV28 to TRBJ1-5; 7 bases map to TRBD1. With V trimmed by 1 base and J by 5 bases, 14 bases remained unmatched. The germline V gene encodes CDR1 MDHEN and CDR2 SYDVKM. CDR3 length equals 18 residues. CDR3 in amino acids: CASSLLALDRWMDQPQHF. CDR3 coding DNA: TGTGCCAGCAGTTTATTGGCACTGGACAGGTGGATGGATCAGCCCCAGCATTTT.

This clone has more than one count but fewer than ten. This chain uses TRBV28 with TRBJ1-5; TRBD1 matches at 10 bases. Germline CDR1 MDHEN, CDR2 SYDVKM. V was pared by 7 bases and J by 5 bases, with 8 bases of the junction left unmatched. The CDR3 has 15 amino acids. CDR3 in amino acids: CASNWGDRGHQPQHF. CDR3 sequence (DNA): TGTGCCAGCAACTGGGGGGACAGGGGACATCAGCCCCAGCATTTT.

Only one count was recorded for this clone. CDR3 protein: CASSATGLPTGELFF. The CDR3 bases are TGTGCCAGTAGTGCGACGGGACTTCCCACCGGGGAGCTGTTTTTT. The chain has TRBV19 and TRBJ2-2, with D tentatively TRBD2 (6 bases). Germline V gene sequence: CDR1 LNHDA, CDR2 SQIVND (reference sequence). The V and J ends lost 5 bases and 4 bases respectively, with 14 bases between them. This CDR3 is built from 15 residues.

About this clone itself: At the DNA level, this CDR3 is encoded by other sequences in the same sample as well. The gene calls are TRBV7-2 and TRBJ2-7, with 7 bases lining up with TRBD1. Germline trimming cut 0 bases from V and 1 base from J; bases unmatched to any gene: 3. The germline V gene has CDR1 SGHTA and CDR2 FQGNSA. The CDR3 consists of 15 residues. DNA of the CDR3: TGTGCCAGCAGCTTAGCGACAGGGCCTTCCTACGAGCAGTACTTC. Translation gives CASSLATGPSYEQYF.

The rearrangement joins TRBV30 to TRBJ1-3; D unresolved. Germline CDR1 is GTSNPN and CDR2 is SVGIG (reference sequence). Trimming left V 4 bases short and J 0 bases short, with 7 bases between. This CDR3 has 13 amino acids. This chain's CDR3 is CAWIPSSGNTIYF. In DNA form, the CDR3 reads TGTGCCTGGATACCCAGCTCTGGAAACACCATATATTTT.

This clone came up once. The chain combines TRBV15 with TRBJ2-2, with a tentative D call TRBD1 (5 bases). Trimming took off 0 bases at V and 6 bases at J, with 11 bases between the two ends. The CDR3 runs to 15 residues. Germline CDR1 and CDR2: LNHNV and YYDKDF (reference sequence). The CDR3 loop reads CATSRDDQGSGELFF. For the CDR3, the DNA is TGTGCCACCAGCAGAGATGACCAGGGATCCGGGGAGCTGTTTTTT.

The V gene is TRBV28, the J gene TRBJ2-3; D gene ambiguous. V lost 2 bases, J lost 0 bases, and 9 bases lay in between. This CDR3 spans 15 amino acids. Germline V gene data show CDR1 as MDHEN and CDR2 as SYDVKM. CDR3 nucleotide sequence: TGTGCCAGCAGTTTAGATCCCGGGAGCACAGATACGCAGTATTTT. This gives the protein CASSLDPGSTDTQYF.

This chain's CDR3 is CASSTPHPGRLNTEAFF. In nucleotides, the CDR3 is TGTGCCAGTAGTACACCCCACCCAGGTCGCCTTAACACTGAAGCTTTCTTT. The chain carries TRBV19 and TRBJ1-1; D ambiguous. Trimming pared 4 bases from V and 2 bases from J, leaving 20 bases between. Germline V CDR1 and CDR2: LNHDA, SQIVND (reference sequence). This CDR3 comprises 17 residues.

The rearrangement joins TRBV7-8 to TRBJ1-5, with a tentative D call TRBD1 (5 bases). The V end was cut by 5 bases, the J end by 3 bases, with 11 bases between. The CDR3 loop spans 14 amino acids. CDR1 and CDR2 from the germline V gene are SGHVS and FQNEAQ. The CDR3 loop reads CASSQSRVNQPQHF. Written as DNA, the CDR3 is TGTGCCAGCAGCCAATCCAGGGTCAATCAGCCCCAGCATTTT.

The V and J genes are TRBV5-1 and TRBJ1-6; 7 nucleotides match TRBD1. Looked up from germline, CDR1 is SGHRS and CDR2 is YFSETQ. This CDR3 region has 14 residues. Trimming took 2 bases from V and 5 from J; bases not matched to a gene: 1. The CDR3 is CASSFQGDNSPLHF. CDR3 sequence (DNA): TGCGCCAGCAGCTTTCAGGGGGATAATTCACCCCTCCACTTT.

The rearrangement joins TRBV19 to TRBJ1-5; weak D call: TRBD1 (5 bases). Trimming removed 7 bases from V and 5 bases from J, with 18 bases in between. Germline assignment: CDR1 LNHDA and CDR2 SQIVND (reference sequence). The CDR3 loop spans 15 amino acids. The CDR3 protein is CASTDKRGFHQPQHF. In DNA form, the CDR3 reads TGTGCCAGTACCGACAAAAGGGGATTCCATCAGCCCCAGCATTTT. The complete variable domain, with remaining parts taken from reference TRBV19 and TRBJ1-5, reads DGGITQSPKYLFRKEGQNVTLSCEQNLNHDAMYWYRQDPGQGLRLIYYSQIVNDFQKGDIAEGYSVSREKKESFPLTVTSAQKNPTAFYLCASTDKRGFHQPQHFGDGTRLSIL.

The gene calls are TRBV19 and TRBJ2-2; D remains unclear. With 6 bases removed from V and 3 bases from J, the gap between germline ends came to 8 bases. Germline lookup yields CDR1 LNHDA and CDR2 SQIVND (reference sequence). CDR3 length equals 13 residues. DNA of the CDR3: TGTGCCAGTAGCCTCCGGGACACCGGGGAGCTGTTTTTT. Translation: CASSLRDTGELFF.

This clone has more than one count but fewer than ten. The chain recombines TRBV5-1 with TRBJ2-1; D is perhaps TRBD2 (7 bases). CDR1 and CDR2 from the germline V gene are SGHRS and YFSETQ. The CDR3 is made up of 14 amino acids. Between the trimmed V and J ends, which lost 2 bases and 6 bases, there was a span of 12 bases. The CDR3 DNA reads TGCGCCAGCAGCTTTGGGGGGGCGGTCAATGAGCAGTTCTTC. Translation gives CASSFGGAVNEQFF.

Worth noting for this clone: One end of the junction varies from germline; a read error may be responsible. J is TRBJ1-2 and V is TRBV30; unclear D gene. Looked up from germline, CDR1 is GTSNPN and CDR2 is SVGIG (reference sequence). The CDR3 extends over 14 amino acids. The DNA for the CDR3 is TGTGCCTGGAGTAACGTACAGAGCCTTTATGGCTGCACCTTC. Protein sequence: CAWSNVQSLYGCTF.

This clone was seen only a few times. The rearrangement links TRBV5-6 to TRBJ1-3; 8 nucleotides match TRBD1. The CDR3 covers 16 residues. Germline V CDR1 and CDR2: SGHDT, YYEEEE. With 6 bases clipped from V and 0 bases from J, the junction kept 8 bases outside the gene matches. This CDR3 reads CASNPGTGYSGNTIYF. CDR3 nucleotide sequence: TGTGCCAGCAACCCCGGGACAGGATACTCTGGAAACACCATATATTTT.

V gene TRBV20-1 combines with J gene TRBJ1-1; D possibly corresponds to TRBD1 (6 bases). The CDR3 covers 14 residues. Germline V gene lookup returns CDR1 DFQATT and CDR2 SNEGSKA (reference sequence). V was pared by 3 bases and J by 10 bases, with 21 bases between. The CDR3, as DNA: TGCAGTGCTAGTAAGCCGGGGGGGGGCGATGGAGCTTTCTTT. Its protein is CSASKPGGGDGAFF.

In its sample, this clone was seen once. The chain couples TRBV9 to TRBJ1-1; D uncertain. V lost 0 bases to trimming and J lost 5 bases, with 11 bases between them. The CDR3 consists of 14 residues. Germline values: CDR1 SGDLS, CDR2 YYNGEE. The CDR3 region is CASSVGEGLTEAFF. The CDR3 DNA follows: TGTGCCAGCAGCGTAGGGGAGGGTTTGACTGAAGCTTTCTTT.

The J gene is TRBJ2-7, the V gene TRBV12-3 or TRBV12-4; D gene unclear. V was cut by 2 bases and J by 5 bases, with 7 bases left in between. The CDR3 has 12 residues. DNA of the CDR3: TGTGCCAGCAGTTTACCTAGGCACGAGCAGTACTTC. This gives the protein CASSLPRHEQYF.

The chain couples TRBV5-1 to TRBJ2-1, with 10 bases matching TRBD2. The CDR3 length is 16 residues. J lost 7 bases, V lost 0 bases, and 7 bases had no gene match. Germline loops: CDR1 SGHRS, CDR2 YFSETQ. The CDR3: CASSLGTSGVGNEQFF. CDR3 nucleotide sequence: TGCGCCAGCAGCTTGGGGACTAGCGGAGTGGGGAATGAGCAGTTCTTC.

CDR3 coding DNA: TGTGCCAGCACGACAGGAGTTCTTACCTACGAGCAGTACTTC. It translates to CASTTGVLTYEQYF. The rearrangement links TRBV19 to TRBJ2-7; D may be TRBD1 (6 bases). V shed 9 bases and J shed 2 bases, with 17 bases lying between them. CDR1 is LNHDA, CDR2 SQIVND, per germline (reference sequence). There are 14 residues in the CDR3.

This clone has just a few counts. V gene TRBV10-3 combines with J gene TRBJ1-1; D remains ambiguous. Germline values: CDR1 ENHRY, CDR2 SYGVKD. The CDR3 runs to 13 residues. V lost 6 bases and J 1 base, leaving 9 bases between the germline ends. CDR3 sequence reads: CAIREEKNTEAFF. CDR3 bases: TGTGCCATCAGAGAGGAGAAGAACACTGAAGCTTTCTTT.

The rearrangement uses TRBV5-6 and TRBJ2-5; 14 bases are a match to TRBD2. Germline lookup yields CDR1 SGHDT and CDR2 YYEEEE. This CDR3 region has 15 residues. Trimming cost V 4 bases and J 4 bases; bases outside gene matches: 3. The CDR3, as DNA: TGTGCCAGCAGCCCCGGACTAGCGGGAGGAGAGACCCAGTACTTC. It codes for CASSPGLAGGETQYF.

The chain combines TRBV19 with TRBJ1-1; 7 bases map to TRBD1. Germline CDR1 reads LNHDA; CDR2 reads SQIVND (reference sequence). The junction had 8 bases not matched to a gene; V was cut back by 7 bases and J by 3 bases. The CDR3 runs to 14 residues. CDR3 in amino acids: CASTLGTAYTEAFF. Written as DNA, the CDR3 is TGTGCCAGTACCCTAGGGACAGCATACACTGAAGCTTTCTTT. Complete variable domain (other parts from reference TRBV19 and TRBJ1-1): DGGITQSPKYLFRKEGQNVTLSCEQNLNHDAMYWYRQDPGQGLRLIYYSQIVNDFQKGDIAEGYSVSREKKESFPLTVTSAQKNPTAFYLCASTLGTAYTEAFFGQGTRLTVV.

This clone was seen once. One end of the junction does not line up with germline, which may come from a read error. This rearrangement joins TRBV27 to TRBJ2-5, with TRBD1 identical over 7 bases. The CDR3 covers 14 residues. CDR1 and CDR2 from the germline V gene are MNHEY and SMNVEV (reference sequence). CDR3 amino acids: CANSGTSGGETQYF. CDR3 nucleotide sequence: TGTGCCAACAGTGGGACGTCAGGGGGAGAGACCCAGTACTTC.

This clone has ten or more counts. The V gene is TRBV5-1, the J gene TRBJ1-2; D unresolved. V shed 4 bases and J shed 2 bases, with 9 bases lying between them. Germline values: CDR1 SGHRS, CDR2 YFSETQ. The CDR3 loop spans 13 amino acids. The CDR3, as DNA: TGCGCCAGCAGCGCCGGGAGAAACTATGGCTACACCTTC. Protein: CASSAGRNYGYTF.

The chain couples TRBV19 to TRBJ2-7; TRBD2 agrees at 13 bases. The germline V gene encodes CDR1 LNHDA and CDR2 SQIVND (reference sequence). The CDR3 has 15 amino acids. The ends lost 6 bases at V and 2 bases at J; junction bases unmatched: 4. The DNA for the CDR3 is TGTGCCAGTAGGCCCGGACTAGCGGGGGCCTACGAGCAGTACTTC. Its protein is CASRPGLAGAYEQYF.

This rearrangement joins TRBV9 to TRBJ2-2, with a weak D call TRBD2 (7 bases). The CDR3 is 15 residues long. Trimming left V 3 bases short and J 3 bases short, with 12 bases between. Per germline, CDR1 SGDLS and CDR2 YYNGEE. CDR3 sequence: CASSEGGGDTGELFF. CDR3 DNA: TGTGCCAGCAGCGAAGGAGGGGGGGACACCGGGGAGCTGTTTTTT.

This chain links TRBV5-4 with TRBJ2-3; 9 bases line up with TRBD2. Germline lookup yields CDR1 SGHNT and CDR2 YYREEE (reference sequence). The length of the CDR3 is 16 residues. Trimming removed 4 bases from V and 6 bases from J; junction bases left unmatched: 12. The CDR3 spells CASSREAGLAWDTQYF. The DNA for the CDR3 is TGTGCCAGCAGCCGAGAGGCGGGACTAGCCTGGGATACGCAGTATTTT.